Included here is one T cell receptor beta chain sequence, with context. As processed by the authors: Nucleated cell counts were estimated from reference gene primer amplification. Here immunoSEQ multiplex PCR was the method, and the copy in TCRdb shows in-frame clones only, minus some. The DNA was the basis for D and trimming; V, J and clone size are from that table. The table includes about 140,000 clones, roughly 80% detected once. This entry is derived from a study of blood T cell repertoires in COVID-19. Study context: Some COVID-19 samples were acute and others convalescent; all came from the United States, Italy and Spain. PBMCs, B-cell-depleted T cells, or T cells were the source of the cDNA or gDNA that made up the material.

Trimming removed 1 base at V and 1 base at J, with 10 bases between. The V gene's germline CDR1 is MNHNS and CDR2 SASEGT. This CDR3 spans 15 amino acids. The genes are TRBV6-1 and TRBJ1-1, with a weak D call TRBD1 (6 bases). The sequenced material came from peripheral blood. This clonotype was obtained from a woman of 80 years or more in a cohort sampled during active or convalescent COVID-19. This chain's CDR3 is CASSEDGQSNTEAFF. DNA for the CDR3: TGTGCCAGCAGTGAAGACGGACAGTCGAACACTGAAGCTTTCTTT.